Sequencing of this TCR beta chain was carried out in a study of blood T cell repertoires in COVID-19. Turning to the study itself: Samples of COVID-19 (acute and convalescent) were obtained from the United States, Italy and Spain.

J gave up 8 bases and V 11 bases, and 7 bases lay outside the gene matches. The CDR3 extends over 12 amino acids. Germline assignment: CDR1 SNHLY and CDR2 FYNNEI. In the authors' workflow: Amplification of reference gene primers was used by the study to estimate nucleated cell counts. Sequenced by immunoSEQ multiplex PCR; TCRdb stores in-frame clones only, minus some. V, J and clone size are taken as reported in that table, and D and trimming were inferred from the DNA itself. The top ten hold more than 9.5% of the sample, which has under 300,000 clones, roughly 83% seen once. This TCR was sampled from a woman of 80 years or more with acute or convalescent COVID-19. This rearrangement joins TRBV2 to TRBJ1-4; TRBD1 matches 8 bases. Sequenced material: peripheral blood. CDR3 sequence: CAGGQGREKLFF. In DNA, the CDR3 is TGTGCCGGCGGACAGGGACGGGAAAAACTGTTTTTT.